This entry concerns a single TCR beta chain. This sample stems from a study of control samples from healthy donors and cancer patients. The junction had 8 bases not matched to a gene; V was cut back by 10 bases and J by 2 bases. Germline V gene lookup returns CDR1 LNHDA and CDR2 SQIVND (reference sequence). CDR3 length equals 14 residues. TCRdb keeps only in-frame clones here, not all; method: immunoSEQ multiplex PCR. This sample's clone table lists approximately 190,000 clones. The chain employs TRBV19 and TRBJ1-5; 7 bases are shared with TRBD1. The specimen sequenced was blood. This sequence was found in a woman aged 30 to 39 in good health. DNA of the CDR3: TGTGCCACTTTACAGGGGAACGGCAATCAGCCCCAGCATTTT. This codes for CATLQGNGNQPQHF.